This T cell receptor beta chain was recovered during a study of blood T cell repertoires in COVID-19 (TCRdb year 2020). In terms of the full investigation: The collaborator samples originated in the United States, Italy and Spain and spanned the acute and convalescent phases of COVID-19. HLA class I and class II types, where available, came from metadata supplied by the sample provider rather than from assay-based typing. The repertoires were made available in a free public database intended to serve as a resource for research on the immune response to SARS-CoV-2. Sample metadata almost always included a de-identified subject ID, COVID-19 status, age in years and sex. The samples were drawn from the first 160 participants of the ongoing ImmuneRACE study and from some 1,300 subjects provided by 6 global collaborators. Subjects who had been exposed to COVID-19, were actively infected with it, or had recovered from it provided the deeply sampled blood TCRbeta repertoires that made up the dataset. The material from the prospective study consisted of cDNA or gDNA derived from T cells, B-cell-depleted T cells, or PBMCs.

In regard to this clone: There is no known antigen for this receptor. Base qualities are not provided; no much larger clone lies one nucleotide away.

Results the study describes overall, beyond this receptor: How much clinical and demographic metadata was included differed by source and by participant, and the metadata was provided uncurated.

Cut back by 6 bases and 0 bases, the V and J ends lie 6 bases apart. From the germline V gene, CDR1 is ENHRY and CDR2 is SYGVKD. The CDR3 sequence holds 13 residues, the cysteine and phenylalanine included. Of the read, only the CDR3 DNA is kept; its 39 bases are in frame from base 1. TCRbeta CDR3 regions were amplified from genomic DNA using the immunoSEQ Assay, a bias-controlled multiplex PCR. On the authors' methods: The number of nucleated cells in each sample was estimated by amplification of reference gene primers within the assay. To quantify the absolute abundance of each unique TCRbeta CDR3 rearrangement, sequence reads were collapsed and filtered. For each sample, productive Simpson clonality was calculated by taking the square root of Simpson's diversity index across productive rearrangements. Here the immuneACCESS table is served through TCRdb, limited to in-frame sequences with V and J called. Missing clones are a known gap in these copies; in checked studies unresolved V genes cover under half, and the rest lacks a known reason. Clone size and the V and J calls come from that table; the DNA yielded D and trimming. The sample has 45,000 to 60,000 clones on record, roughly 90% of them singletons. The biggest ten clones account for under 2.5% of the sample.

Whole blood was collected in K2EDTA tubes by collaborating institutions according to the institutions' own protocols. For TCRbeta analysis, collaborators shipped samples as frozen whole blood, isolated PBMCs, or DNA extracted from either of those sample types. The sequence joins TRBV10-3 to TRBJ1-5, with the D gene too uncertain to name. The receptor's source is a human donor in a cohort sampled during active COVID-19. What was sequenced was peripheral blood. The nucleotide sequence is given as TGTGCCATCAGGCAGTATAGCAATCAGCCCCAGCATTTT. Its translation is CAIRQYSNQPQHF.